Following are 8 T cell receptor beta chains from one sample sequenced in a study of Ad26.COV2.S vaccination and SARS-CoV-2 variants (dated by TCRdb to the early 2020s). Receptors were amplified or captured by the immunoSEQ multiplex PCR assay. Drawn from immuneACCESS, this table holds only the in-frame rearrangements with V and J called that TCRdb kept. Clones are partly lost; checked studies trace under half to an unresolved V gene and leave the rest unexplained. The sample includes hundreds of thousands of clones, with about nine tenths observed a single time. 9.5% to 15% of the sample is held by the ten biggest clonotypes. The sample's treatment or condition, from its label and the paper: about 20 received Ad26.COV2.S at low or high dose, single or two shots; about 5 received placebo; per-sample allocation not given. For vaccine and placebo recipients, the sequenced repertoires came from samples collected on day 63 after the first injection.

The sample in question was peripheral blood, obtained in a trial of Ad26.COV2.S vaccine versus placebo. These receptors all stem from a person aged 18-60 years who received the Ad26.COV2.S COVID-19 vaccine or a placebo.

This clone came up a few times. The CDR3 loop is CASSSGTRSYNEQFF. The CDR3 DNA sequence: TGTGCCAGCAGTTCCGGGACTCGGTCCTACAATGAGCAGTTCTTC. The V and J genes are TRBV27 and TRBJ2-1; maybe TRBD2 (6 bases). The ends were cut back, 4 bases at V and 1 base at J, with 11 bases in the middle. This CDR3 contains 15 residues. Germline-derived CDR1 and CDR2 are MNHEY and SMNVEV (reference sequence).

CDR3 DNA: TGTGCCAGCAGCGGGACTAGCGGGAGCACCCCCTCTGGGGCCAACGTCCTGACTTTC. It specifies CASSGTSGSTPSGANVLTF. The chain links TRBV14 to TRBJ2-6; TRBD2 agrees at 14 bases. Germline CDR1 reads SGHDN; CDR2 reads FVKESK. CDR3 length: 19 amino acids. With V trimmed by 5 bases and J by 0 bases, 6 bases remained unmatched.

CDR3: CASSIIASGVPRRFYGYTF. As DNA, the CDR3 is TGTGCCAGTAGTATCATCGCCTCGGGGGTCCCGAGACGATTTTATGGCTACACCTTC. This rearrangement joins TRBV19 to TRBJ1-2, with D perhaps TRBD1 (5 bases). CDR3 length: 19 amino acids. The germline V gene has CDR1 LNHDA and CDR2 SQIVND (reference sequence). V gave up 3 bases and J gave up 5 bases, with 28 bases separating them.

This clone appeared a single time. The chain carries TRBV12-3 or TRBV12-4 and TRBJ2-3; D gene unclear. V lost 3 bases, J lost 8 bases, and 6 bases lay in between. This CDR3 comprises 11 residues. The CDR3 region has the DNA TGTGCCAGCAGTTTGGTAGGTACGCAGTATTTT. Its protein product is CASSLVGTQYF.

In this sample, this clone turned up once. This chain links TRBV6-2 or TRBV6-3 with TRBJ2-7; 8 bases match TRBD1. This CDR3 spans 15 amino acids. CDR1 is MNHEY and CDR2 is SVGEGT in the germline V gene. With 6 bases clipped from V and 2 bases from J, the junction kept 9 bases outside the gene matches. This chain's CDR3 is CASSPGQVLPYEQYF. The CDR3 bases are TGTGCCAGCAGCCCGGGACAGGTGCTCCCCTACGAGCAGTACTTC.

The J gene is TRBJ2-5, the V gene TRBV27; D gene unclear. CDR3 length equals 13 residues. Per the germline V gene, CDR1 is MNHEY and CDR2 is SMNVEV (reference sequence). Deletions cut 7 bases from V and 8 bases from J, with 17 bases between. CDR3 region: CASKPGLVGTQYF. DNA for the CDR3: TGTGCCAGCAAACCGGGCCTCGTGGGCACCCAGTACTTC.

The chain employs TRBV4-2 and TRBJ2-1, with D hard to call. Germline CDR1 LGHNA, CDR2 YNFKEQ. V lost 0 bases, J lost 7 bases, and 10 bases lay in between. CDR3 length: 14 amino acids. CDR3 loop: CASSQEGNLNEQFF. DNA of the CDR3: TGTGCCAGCAGCCAAGAGGGGAACCTTAATGAGCAGTTCTTC.

The chain links TRBV9 to TRBJ2-5; D call uncertain. Trimming pared 3 bases from V and 5 bases from J, leaving 14 bases between. CDR1 is SGDLS and CDR2 is YYNGEE in the germline V gene. This CDR3 is built from 14 residues. CDR3 amino acids: CASSARELRETQYF. For the CDR3, the DNA is TGTGCCAGCAGCGCTAGGGAATTAAGGGAGACCCAGTACTTC.